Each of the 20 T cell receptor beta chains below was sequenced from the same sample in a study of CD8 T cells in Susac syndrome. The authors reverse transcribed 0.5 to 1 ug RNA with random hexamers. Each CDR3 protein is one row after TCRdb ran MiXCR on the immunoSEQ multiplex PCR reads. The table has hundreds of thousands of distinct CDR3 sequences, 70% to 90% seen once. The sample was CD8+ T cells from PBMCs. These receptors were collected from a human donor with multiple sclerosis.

CDR3: CATQNEFNQPQHF. DNA for the CDR3: TGTGCCACCCAGAACGAATTCAATCAGCCCCAGCATTTT. This sequence joins TRBV15 and TRBJ1-5; no clear D. Germline V CDR1 and CDR2: LNHNV, YYDKDF (reference sequence). Trimming removed 8 bases at V and 3 bases at J, with 11 bases between. The CDR3 has 13 residues.

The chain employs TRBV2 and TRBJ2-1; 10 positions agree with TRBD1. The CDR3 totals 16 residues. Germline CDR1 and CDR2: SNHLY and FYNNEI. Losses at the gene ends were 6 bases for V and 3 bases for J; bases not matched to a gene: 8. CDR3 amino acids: CASRRTGGGLYNEQFF. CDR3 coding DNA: TGTGCCAGCAGAAGGACAGGGGGTGGACTCTACAATGAGCAGTTCTTC.

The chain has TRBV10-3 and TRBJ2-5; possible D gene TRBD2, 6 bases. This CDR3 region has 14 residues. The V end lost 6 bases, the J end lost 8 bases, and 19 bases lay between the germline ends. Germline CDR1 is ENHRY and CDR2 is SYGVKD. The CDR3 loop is CAISHWRRGGTQYF. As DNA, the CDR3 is TGTGCCATCAGCCACTGGCGGAGGGGTGGTACCCAGTACTTC.

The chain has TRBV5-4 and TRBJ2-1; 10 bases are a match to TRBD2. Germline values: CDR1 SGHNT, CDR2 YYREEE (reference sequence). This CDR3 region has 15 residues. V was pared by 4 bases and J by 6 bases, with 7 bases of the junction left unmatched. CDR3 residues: CASSPGLAEFNEQFF. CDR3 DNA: TGTGCCAGCAGCCCCGGACTAGCGGAGTTCAATGAGCAGTTCTTC.

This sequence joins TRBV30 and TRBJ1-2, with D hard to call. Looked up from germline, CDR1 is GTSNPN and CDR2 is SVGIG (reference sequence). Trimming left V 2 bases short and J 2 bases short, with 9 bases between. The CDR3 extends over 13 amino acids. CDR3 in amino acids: CAWSSRPNYGYTF. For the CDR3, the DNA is TGTGCCTGGAGTTCTCGACCGAACTATGGCTACACCTTC. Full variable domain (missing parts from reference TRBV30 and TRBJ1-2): SQTIHQWPATLVQPVGSPLSLECTVEGTSNPNLYWYRQAAGRGLQLLFYSVGIGQISSEVPQNLSASRPQDRQFILSSKKLLLSDSGFYLCAWSSRPNYGYTFGSGTRLTVV.

The CDR3 region has the DNA TGTGCCAGCAGCACCCGACAGGGCGTGAGGGAGACCCAGTACTTC. This gives the protein CASSTRQGVRETQYF. The chain is built from TRBV9 and TRBJ2-5, with 7 bases lining up with TRBD1. The trim removed 4 bases at V and 5 bases at J, leaving 11 bases unmatched. Germline values: CDR1 SGDLS, CDR2 YYNGEE. This CDR3 comprises 15 residues.

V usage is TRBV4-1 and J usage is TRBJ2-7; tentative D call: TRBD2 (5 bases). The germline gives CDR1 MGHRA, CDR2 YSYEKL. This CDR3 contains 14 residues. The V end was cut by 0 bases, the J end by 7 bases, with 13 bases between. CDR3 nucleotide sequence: TGCGCCAGCAGCCAAGATCCGGCCCGAGGGGAGCAGTACTTC. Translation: CASSQDPARGEQYF.

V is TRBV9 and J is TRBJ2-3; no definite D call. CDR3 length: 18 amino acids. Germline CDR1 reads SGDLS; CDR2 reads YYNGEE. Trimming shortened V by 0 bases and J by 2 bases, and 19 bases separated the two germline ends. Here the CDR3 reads CASSVAPQATWSTDTQYF. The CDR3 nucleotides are TGTGCCAGCAGCGTAGCTCCTCAGGCGACTTGGTCCACAGATACGCAGTATTTT. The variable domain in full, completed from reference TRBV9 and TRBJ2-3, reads DSGVTQTPKHLITATGQRVTLRCSPRSGDLSVYWYQQSLDQGLQFLIQYYNGEERAKGNILERFSAQQFPDLHSELNLSSLELGDSALYFCASSVAPQATWSTDTQYFGPGTRLTVL.

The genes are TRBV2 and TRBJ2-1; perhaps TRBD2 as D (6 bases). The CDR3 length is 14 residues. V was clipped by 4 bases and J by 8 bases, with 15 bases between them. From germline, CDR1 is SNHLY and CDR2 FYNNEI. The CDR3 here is CASSVPGVSDEQFF. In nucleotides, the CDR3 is TGTGCCAGCAGTGTACCGGGAGTTAGCGATGAGCAGTTCTTC.

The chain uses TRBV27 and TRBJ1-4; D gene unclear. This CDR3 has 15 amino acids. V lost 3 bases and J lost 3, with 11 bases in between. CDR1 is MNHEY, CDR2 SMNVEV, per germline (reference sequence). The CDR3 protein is CASSLVVGPNEKLFF. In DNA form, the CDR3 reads TGTGCCAGCAGTTTGGTAGTTGGACCTAATGAAAAACTGTTTTTT.

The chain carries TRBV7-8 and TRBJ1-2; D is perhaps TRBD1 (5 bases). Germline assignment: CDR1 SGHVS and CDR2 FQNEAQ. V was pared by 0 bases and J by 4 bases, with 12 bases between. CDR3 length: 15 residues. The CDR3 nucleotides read TGTGCCAGCAGCTTAGCCCCCGGGGGAGGCTATGGCTACACCTTC. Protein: CASSLAPGGGYGYTF.

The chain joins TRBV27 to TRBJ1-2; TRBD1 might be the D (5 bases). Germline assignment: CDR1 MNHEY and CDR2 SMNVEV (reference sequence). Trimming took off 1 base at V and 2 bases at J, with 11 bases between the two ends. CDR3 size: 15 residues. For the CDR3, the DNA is TGTGCCAGCAGTTTATTGGGGGAGACCAACTATGGCTACACCTTC. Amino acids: CASSLLGETNYGYTF.

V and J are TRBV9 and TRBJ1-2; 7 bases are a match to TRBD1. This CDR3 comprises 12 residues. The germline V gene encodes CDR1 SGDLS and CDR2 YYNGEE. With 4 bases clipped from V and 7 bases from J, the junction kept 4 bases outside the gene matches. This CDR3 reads CASSSTGVGYTF. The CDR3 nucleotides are TGTGCCAGCAGCTCCACAGGGGTTGGCTACACCTTC.

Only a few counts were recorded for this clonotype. CDR3 nucleotides: TGTGCCAGCAGTTATTCTGAGTCCCAGGAGCAGTACTTC. Translation: CASSYSESQEQYF. The V and J genes are TRBV6-5 and TRBJ2-7; D remains ambiguous. CDR1 is MNHEY and CDR2 is SVGAGI in the germline V gene. CDR3 length: 13 amino acids. The V end lost 3 bases, the J end lost 7 bases, and 13 bases lay between the germline ends.

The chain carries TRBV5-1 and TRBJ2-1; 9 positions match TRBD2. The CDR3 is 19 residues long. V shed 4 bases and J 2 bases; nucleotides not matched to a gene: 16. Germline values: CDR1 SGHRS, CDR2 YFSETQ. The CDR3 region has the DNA TGCGCCAGCAGCCTACGACTAGCGGACAATCCGGGCACCTACAATGAGCAGTTCTTC. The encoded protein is CASSLRLADNPGTYNEQFF.

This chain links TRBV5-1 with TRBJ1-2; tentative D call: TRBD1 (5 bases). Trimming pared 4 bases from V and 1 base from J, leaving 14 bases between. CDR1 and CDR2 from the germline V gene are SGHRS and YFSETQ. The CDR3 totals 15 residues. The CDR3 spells CASSDRQTNNYGYTF. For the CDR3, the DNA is TGCGCCAGCAGCGATCGACAGACGAATAACTATGGCTACACCTTC. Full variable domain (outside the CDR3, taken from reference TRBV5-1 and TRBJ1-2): KAGVTQTPRYLIKTRGQQVTLSCSPISGHRSVSWYQQTPGQGLQFLFEYFSETQRNKGNFPGRFSGRQFSNSRSEMNVSTLELGDSALYLCASSDRQTNNYGYTFGSGTRLTVV.

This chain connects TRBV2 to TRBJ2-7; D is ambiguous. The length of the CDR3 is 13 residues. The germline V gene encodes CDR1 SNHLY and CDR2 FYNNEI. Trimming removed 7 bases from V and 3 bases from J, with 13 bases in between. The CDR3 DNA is TGTGCCAGCACAGGCTCCCCGGACTACGAGCAGTACTTC. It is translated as CASTGSPDYEQYF.

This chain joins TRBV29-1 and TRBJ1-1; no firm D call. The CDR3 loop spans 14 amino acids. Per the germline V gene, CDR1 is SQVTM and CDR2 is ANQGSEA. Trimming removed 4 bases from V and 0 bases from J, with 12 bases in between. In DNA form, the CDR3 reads TGCAGCGTTGCTTCGCACGGTTTGAACACTGAAGCTTTCTTT. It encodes CSVASHGLNTEAFF.

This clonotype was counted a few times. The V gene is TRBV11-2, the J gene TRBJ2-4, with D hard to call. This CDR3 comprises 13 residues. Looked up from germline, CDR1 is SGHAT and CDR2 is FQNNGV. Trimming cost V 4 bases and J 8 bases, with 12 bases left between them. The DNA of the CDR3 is TGTGCCAGCAGCTCATGGGCCCTCGACATTCAGTACTTC. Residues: CASSSWALDIQYF.

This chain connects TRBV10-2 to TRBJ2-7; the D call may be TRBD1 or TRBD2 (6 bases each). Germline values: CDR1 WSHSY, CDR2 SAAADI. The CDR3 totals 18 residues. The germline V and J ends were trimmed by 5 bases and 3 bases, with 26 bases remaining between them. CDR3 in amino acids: CASSQLRGHSIGGYEQYF. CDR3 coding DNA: TGCGCCAGCAGTCAACTTCGGGGACACTCCATCGGGGGCTACGAGCAGTACTTC.